The TCR beta chain described here comes from a study of blood T cell repertoires in COVID-19. On the study more broadly: T cells, B-cell-depleted T cells, or PBMCs provided the cDNA or gDNA that served as material.

Original handling: Reference gene primer amplification gave estimated nucleated cell counts. TCRdb's copy holds only in-frame clones and misses some; the assay was immunoSEQ multiplex PCR. V and J calls and clone size are copied from that table; D and trimming were computed from the DNA. The table includes roughly 220,000 clones, around 82% detected once. The CDR3 contains 16 residues. The V gene's germline CDR1 is SGHVS and CDR2 FNYEAQ. The V end lost 3 bases, the J end lost 0 bases, and 12 bases lay between the germline ends. The sequencing input was peripheral blood. This receptor was taken from a woman aged 60-75 years with acute or convalescent COVID-19. J is TRBJ1-3 and V is TRBV7-6; no firm D call. The CDR3 sequence: CASSLGHGSSGNTIYF. In DNA, the CDR3 is TGTGCCAGCAGCTTGGGTCATGGGAGCTCTGGAAACACCATATATTTT.